These 18 T cell receptor beta chains share one sample of origin, sequenced in a study of radiotherapy plus CTLA-4 blockade in lung cancer. Measured with immunoSEQ multiplex PCR; TCRdb has only the in-frame clones, and not every one. The sample has 55,000 to 80,000 clones, 60% to 85% seen once; the top ten hold approximately 4.4%. The sequencing here drew on peripheral blood, taken from a patient treated with radiotherapy plus ipilimumab. Receptors were obtained from a human donor with non-small cell lung cancer who had a complete response to radiotherapy plus ipilimumab.

The J gene is TRBJ2-3, the V gene TRBV29-1; 8 nucleotides match TRBD2. The CDR3 has 16 residues. V shed 3 bases and J 0 bases; nucleotides not matched to a gene: 8. CDR1 is SQVTM, CDR2 ANQGSEA, per germline. CDR3 protein: CSVDGVASGSTDTQYF. CDR3 in DNA: TGCAGCGTTGATGGTGTCGCTAGCGGGAGCACAGATACGCAGTATTTT.

The chain joins TRBV5-6 to TRBJ2-2, with D unresolved. This CDR3 contains 13 residues. The V gene lost 0 bases and the J gene lost 7 bases, with 7 bases spanning the gap. From germline, CDR1 is SGHDT and CDR2 YYEEEE. Here the CDR3 DNA reads TGTGCCAGCAGCTTGGTTCCTGACGGGGAGCTGTTTTTT. It codes for CASSLVPDGELFF.

This clone has only a few counts. The CDR3 DNA sequence: TGCGCCAGCAGCCGGTTGTCCGGGACGGATGAAAAACTGTTTTTT. This codes for CASSRLSGTDEKLFF. This chain uses TRBV4-3 with TRBJ1-4; TRBD1 might be the D (5 bases). This CDR3 is 15 amino acids long. The V end was cut by 4 bases, the J end by 6 bases, with 15 bases between. The germline gives CDR1 LGHNA, CDR2 YSLEER.

The chain has TRBV6-5 and TRBJ2-7; D gene ambiguous. The V gene's germline CDR1 is MNHEY and CDR2 SVGAGI. The V end was cut by 2 bases, the J end by 0 bases, with 11 bases between. The CDR3 consists of 15 residues. The CDR3 nucleotides read TGTGCCAGCAGTTACGGCGGTCAGAGCTCCTACGAGCAGTACGTC. It specifies CASSYGGQSSYEQYV.

This clone is a singleton in its sample. The chain carries TRBV30 and TRBJ2-7; possible D gene TRBD1, 8 bases. Trimming removed 2 bases from V and 2 bases from J, with 19 bases in between. Germline-derived CDR1 and CDR2 are GTSNPN and SVGIG (reference sequence). This CDR3 contains 16 residues. This chain's CDR3 is CAWSLPRTGTTYEQYF. The CDR3 DNA is TGTGCCTGGAGTCTCCCTCGGACAGGGACTACCTACGAGCAGTACTTC. Drawing the rest from reference TRBV30 and TRBJ2-7, the complete variable domain is SQTIHQWPATLVQPVGSPLSLECTVEGTSNPNLYWYRQAAGRGLQLLFYSVGIGQISSEVPQNLSASRPQDRQFILSSKKLLLSDSGFYLCAWSLPRTGTTYEQYFGPGTRLTVT.

This chain connects TRBV10-3 to TRBJ2-1, with D perhaps matching TRBD1 or TRBD2 (5 bases each). V lost 10 bases and J lost 8, with 18 bases in between. Germline CDR1 and CDR2: ENHRY and SYGVKD. The length of the CDR3 is 13 residues. CDR3 in amino acids: CATRASLADEQFF. As DNA, the CDR3 is TGTGCCACCAGGGCCTCCCTAGCCGATGAGCAGTTCTTC.

V usage is TRBV27 and J usage is TRBJ2-7; TRBD2 might be the D (7 bases). The CDR3 is made up of 15 amino acids. The germline V gene has CDR1 MNHEY and CDR2 SMNVEV (reference sequence). The ends were cut back, 2 bases at V and 6 bases at J, with 17 bases in the middle. CDR3: CASSLTMRGGGEQYF. The CDR3 nucleotides are TGTGCCAGCAGTTTAACTATGAGGGGGGGCGGCGAGCAGTACTTC.

This clone was seen more than once but under ten times. The gene calls are TRBV6-1 and TRBJ2-7; D uncertain. CDR1 MNHNS and CDR2 SASEGT come from the germline V gene. This CDR3 contains 13 residues. V lost 0 bases and J lost 4, with 7 bases in between. CDR3 nucleotide sequence: TGTGCCAGCAGTGAAGCTGCCTTTTACGAGCAGTACGTC. Translating gives CASSEAAFYEQYV.

The J gene is TRBJ2-1, the V gene TRBV11-3; tentative D call: TRBD1 (5 bases). V lost 2 bases to trimming and J lost 5 bases, with 7 bases between them. Germline values: CDR1 SGHNT, CDR2 YENEEA. CDR3 length: 13 residues. The CDR3 sequence: CASSLSGHNEQFF. For the CDR3, the DNA is TGTGCCAGCAGCTTATCAGGGCACAATGAGCAGTTCTTC.

The V and J genes are TRBV6-6 and TRBJ1-5, with D unclear. The CDR3 length is 12 residues. Germline V lookup: CDR1 MNHNY, CDR2 SVGAGI (reference sequence). Deletions cut 8 bases from V and 4 bases from J, with 9 bases between. This chain's CDR3 is CASHNSNQPQHF. The CDR3 region has the DNA TGTGCCAGCCACAACTCGAATCAGCCCCAGCATTTT.

This sequence joins TRBV6-5 and TRBJ2-7, with 7 bases identical to TRBD1. Germline CDR1 and CDR2: MNHEY and SVGAGI. The length of the CDR3 is 14 residues. The V gene end was trimmed by 7 bases and the J gene end by 5 bases; junction bases not matched to a gene: 11. The CDR3 protein is CASTVRQGNHEQYF. The CDR3 DNA follows: TGTGCCAGCACGGTGAGACAGGGTAACCACGAGCAGTACTTC.

The chain carries TRBV7-2 and TRBJ2-5; D is unresolved. V dropped 5 bases and J dropped 7 bases, with 11 bases sitting between them. The CDR3 length is 12 residues. The germline V gene encodes CDR1 SGHTA and CDR2 FQGNSA. CDR3 DNA sequence: TGTGCCAGCAGCCAAGACCAGTTGACCCAGTACTTC. It yields the protein CASSQDQLTQYF.

The rearrangement joins TRBV13 to TRBJ2-2; D may be TRBD2 (6 bases). Germline V lookup: CDR1 PRHDT, CDR2 FYEKMQ (reference sequence). The CDR3 is 16 residues long. Trimming removed 5 bases at V and 1 base at J, with 14 bases between. As DNA, the CDR3 is TGTGCCAGCAGCCTACCTATGGGGGGGAACACCGGGGAGCTGTTTTTT. Encoded protein: CASSLPMGGNTGELFF.

V gene TRBV4-3 combines with J gene TRBJ1-3, with no clear D. Germline-derived CDR1 and CDR2 are LGHNA and YSLEER. V gave up 3 bases and J gave up 0 bases, with 18 bases separating them. This CDR3 region has 18 residues. CDR3 in amino acids: CASSQEPPSIRSGNTIYF. CDR3 DNA sequence: TGCGCCAGCAGCCAGGAACCCCCGAGTATTCGCTCTGGAAACACCATATATTTT.

V and J are TRBV19 and TRBJ2-5; 8 positions match TRBD2. The CDR3 spans 16 residues. Trimming took 3 bases from V and 3 from J; bases not matched to a gene: 9. Per the germline V gene, CDR1 is LNHDA and CDR2 is SQIVND (reference sequence). CDR3: CASSMVLGGGKETQYF. The CDR3 DNA sequence: TGTGCCAGTAGTATGGTATTAGGCGGGGGGAAAGAGACCCAGTACTTC. The full variable domain, completed using reference TRBV19 and TRBJ2-5, is DGGITQSPKYLFRKEGQNVTLSCEQNLNHDAMYWYRQDPGQGLRLIYYSQIVNDFQKGDIAEGYSVSREKKESFPLTVTSAQKNPTAFYLCASSMVLGGGKETQYFGPGTRLLVL.

The chain combines TRBV6-5 with TRBJ1-4, with D uncertain. The CDR3 runs to 14 residues. V shed 6 bases and J shed 8 bases, with 16 bases lying between them. The germline gives CDR1 MNHEY, CDR2 SVGAGI. CDR3 amino acids: CASSQNGVNEKLFF. The CDR3 nucleotides read TGTGCCAGCAGCCAAAACGGGGTTAACGAAAAACTGTTTTTT.

This clone appeared once. J is TRBJ1-4 and V is TRBV5-4; TRBD1 matches 9 bases. Trimming took 3 bases from V and 10 from J; bases not matched to a gene: 1. Germline V gene sequence: CDR1 SGHNT, CDR2 YYREEE (reference sequence). The CDR3 consists of 12 residues. The CDR3 is CASSSDRGKLFF. The CDR3, as DNA: TGTGCCAGCAGCTCGGACAGGGGAAAACTGTTTTTT. The variable domain in full, completed from reference TRBV5-4 and TRBJ1-4, reads ETGVTQSPTHLIKTRGQQVTLRCSSQSGHNTVSWYQQALGQGPQFIFQYYREEENGRGNFPPRFSGLQFPNYSSELNVNALELDDSALYLCASSSDRGKLFFGSGTQLSVL.

V usage is TRBV5-1 and J usage is TRBJ2-5, with D possibly matching TRBD1 (7 bases). Germline CDR1 reads SGHRS; CDR2 reads YFSETQ. Trimming took off 3 bases at V and 4 bases at J, with 22 bases between the two ends. CDR3 size: 17 residues. The CDR3 DNA follows: TGCGCCAGCAGCTCCCCGACTGGAGGGGGCGCCCGAGAGACCCAGTACTTC. Its translation: CASSSPTGGGARETQYF.